Listed below are T cell receptor beta chains from one sample, sequenced in a study of cytomegalovirus exposure and HLA in healthy donors. The method was immunoSEQ multiplex PCR; TCRdb's version includes in-frame clones alone and lacks a portion of them. The sample records about 96,000 clones, under 85% being singletons. The sequenced sample was PBMCs. Receptors were obtained from a female donor in good health and CMV-seropositive. The CDR3 runs from the conserved cysteine through the conserved F or W. Fields, in order: J gene, clone size, V gene, D gene, CDR3 DNA, CDR3 protein. D genes are given only for firm matches. Clone sizes are given selectively: once, few, many, or a class where the clone is expanded.

>TRBJ2-3|.|TRBV4-2|.
TGTGCCAGCAGCCAAGATTGGGGCAGGGTTCCCTCAGATACGCAGTATTTT
CASSQDWGRVPSDTQYF
>TRBJ2-3|.|TRBV28|TRBD2
TGTGCCAGCAGTCTACTAGCGGGTGCAGATACGCAGTATTTT
CASSLLAGADTQYF
>TRBJ1-5|.|TRBV19|TRBD1
TGTGCCAGTAGCCCGGACAGGGGGTTTGTCGGTCAGCCCCAGCATTTT
CASSPDRGFVGQPQHF
>TRBJ1-2|.|TRBV30|.
TGTGCCTGGAGTGTACTTGAACAGGTGGATGGCTACACCTTC
CAWSVLEQVDGYTF
>TRBJ2-5|.|TRBV29-1|TRBD2
TGCAGCGTGGAGCCAGGGCGGGGGTTAGGGACCCAGTACTTC
CSVEPGRGLGTQYF
>TRBJ1-5|.|TRBV7-2|.
TGTGCCAGCAGCTTGCACCCACAGGGAAGAAATCAGCCCCAGCATTTT
CASSLHPQGRNQPQHF
>TRBJ2-2|.|TRBV5-1|.
TGCGCCAGCAGCCCACGGGGAACGAACACCGGGGAGCTGTTTTTT
CASSPRGTNTGELFF
>TRBJ2-3|.|TRBV29-1|TRBD2
TGCAGCGTTGACCGACTAGCGGGGGGGACAGATACGCAGTATTTT
CSVDRLAGGTDTQYF
>TRBJ2-7|.|TRBV2|TRBD2
TGTGCCAGCAGTCTTAGCGGGAGAACCTACGAGCAGTACTTC
CASSLSGRTYEQYF
>TRBJ1-5|.|TRBV2|TRBD1
TGTGCCAGCAGGGGGACAGCTAGCAATCAGCCCCAGCATTTT
CASRGTASNQPQHF
>TRBJ2-7|.|TRBV6-5|TRBD1
TGTGCCAGCCGAGACAGGGGACCCTACGAGCAGTACTTC
CASRDRGPYEQYF
>TRBJ1-1|.|TRBV7-2|.
TGTGCCAGCAGCTTAGCGCTGGGGGGTAACACTGAAGCTTTCTTT
CASSLALGGNTEAFF
>TRBJ2-7|.|TRBV4-1|TRBD2
TGCGCCAGCAGCCAACGTGGGACTAGCGGGGACTACGAGCAGTACTTC
CASSQRGTSGDYEQYF
>TRBJ2-3|.|TRBV6-4|.
TGTGCCACCAAGAGTAGTTACGGGGGGCCCGATACGCAGTATTTT
CATKSSYGGPDTQYF
>TRBJ1-4|.|TRBV30|.
TGTGCCTGGAGTACAGGCCCCACTAATGAAAAACTGTTTTTT
CAWSTGPTNEKLFF
>TRBJ2-2|.|TRBV29-1|.
TGCAGCGTTGACAGGGATTCGACCGGGGAGCTGTTTTTT
CSVDRDSTGELFF
>TRBJ1-2|.|TRBV7-2|.
TGTGCCAGCAGCTTCACAGAGAACTATGGCTACACCTTC
CASSFTENYGYTF
>TRBJ2-1|.|TRBV6-5|TRBD2
TGTGCCAGCAGACTCGCGGGGGGGATCTACAATGAGCAGTTCTTC
CASRLAGGIYNEQFF
>TRBJ1-2|.|TRBV30|.
TGTGCCTGGAGTGTAAGAGGGCCAGGACCCTATGGCTACACCTTC
CAWSVRGPGPYGYTF
>TRBJ2-7|.|TRBV5-1|.
TGCGCCAGCAGCTTGGTCGCCGGTACCTACGAGCAGTACTTC
CASSLVAGTYEQYF
>TRBJ1-2|.|TRBV11-2|TRBD1
TGTGCCAGCAGCTACGGACAGGGAGAAGATGGCTACACCTTC
CASSYGQGEDGYTF
>TRBJ1-2|.|TRBV18|.
TGTGCCAGCTCGCGGGGTGACGGAGGGGAATATGGCTACACCTTC
CASSRGDGGEYGYTF
>TRBJ2-1|.|TRBV14|.
TGTGCCAGCAGCCCCCCCCTAGCCGTCAATGAGCAGTTCTTC
CASSPPLAVNEQFF
>TRBJ2-5|.|TRBV4-2|TRBD2
TGTGCCAGCAGCCCCTCTAGCGGGGGGGCTTTCGAGACCCAGTACTTC
CASSPSSGGAFETQYF
>TRBJ1-1|.|TRBV2|TRBD1
TGTGCCAGCAGTGCTGAAAGGACAGGCTCTGAAGCTTTCTTT
CASSAERTGSEAFF
>TRBJ1-5|.|TRBV30|TRBD1
TGTGCCTGGGACAGGGGGCAAGGAAATCAGCCCCAGCATTTT
CAWDRGQGNQPQHF
>TRBJ2-7|.|TRBV2|.
TGTGCCAGCCTTCTAGAGGGACTCGCCGAGCAGTACTTC
CASLLEGLAEQYF
>TRBJ2-1|.|TRBV2|TRBD2
TGTGCCAGCAGTGAACGGGCGGGGGGGTACAATGAGCAGTTCTTC
CASSERAGGYNEQFF
>TRBJ2-3|.|TRBV7-6|.
TGTGCCAGCAGCCACATCCCTTCCAAGGGGAGGGATACGCAGTATTTT
CASSHIPSKGRDTQYF
>TRBJ1-6|.|TRBV7-9|.
TGTGCCAGCCGGAACAGTGCAAATTCACCCCTCCACTTT
CASRNSANSPLHF
>TRBJ2-7|.|TRBV25-1|.
TGTGCCAGCAGTGATGACCAGGGTCGGTACGAGCAGTACTTC
CASSDDQGRYEQYF
>TRBJ2-3|.|TRBV5-4|TRBD2
TGTGCCAGCAGCTTGTTACTAGCGGGGGGGAATACGCAGTATTTT
CASSLLLAGGNTQYF
>TRBJ2-7|.|TRBV4-1|TRBD1
TGCGCCAGCAGCTTCCGGACAGGGGGCGAGCAGTACTTC
CASSFRTGGEQYF
>TRBJ2-2|few|TRBV2|TRBD2
TGTGCCAGCAGTGAACGGGTAGCGGGAAGAGGGACCGGGGAGCTGTTTTTT
CASSERVAGRGTGELFF
>TRBJ1-5|.|TRBV19|.
TGTGCCAGTAGGCGGGGGGCTGATCAGCCCCAGCATTTT
CASRRGADQPQHF
>TRBJ1-4|.|TRBV27|.
TGTGCCAGCAGTTCTGACAGGATAAAACTGTTTTTT
CASSSDRIKLFF
>TRBJ1-5|.|TRBV28|TRBD1
TGTGCCAGCCGACAGGGAAATCAGCCCCAGCATTTT
CASRQGNQPQHF
>TRBJ2-5|.|TRBV7-2|TRBD2
TGTGCCAGCAGCCCAGGACTAGCGGGGGGGACCCAGTACTTC
CASSPGLAGGTQYF
>TRBJ2-2|.|TRBV29-1|.
TGCAGCGTTGAAGATTTCGGGGGATTAACCGGGGAGCTGTTTTTT
CSVEDFGGLTGELFF
>TRBJ1-1|once|TRBV28|.
TGTGCCAGCAGTTCCCACATCGGTAGGGGGTCCACTGAAGCTTTCTTT
CASSSHIGRGSTEAFF
>TRBJ2-7|few|TRBV6-5|TRBD1
TGTGCCAGCTCATTCCGGGACAGATCCTACGAGCAGTACTTC
CASSFRDRSYEQYF
>TRBJ2-7|.|TRBV19|TRBD2
TGTGCCAGTAGTATAGTGATAGCGGGAGGGATCGAGCAGTACTTC
CASSIVIAGGIEQYF
>TRBJ2-2|once|TRBV5-1|.
TGCGCCAGCAGCTGGGGGGGGACAGGCGACACCGGGGAGCTGTTTTTT
CASSWGGTGDTGELFF
>TRBJ1-1|.|TRBV29-1|.
TGCAGCGTTGGGAGCGCTTTCCAGAACACTGAAGCTTTCTTT
CSVGSAFQNTEAFF
>TRBJ1-3|once|TRBV18|.
TGTGCCAGCTCACCAGAGACAGTCTACTCTGGAAACACCATATATTTT
CASSPETVYSGNTIYF
>TRBJ1-2|few|TRBV4-2|.
TGTGCCAGCAGCCAAGATGCAGGGGATAGAGGTGGCTACACCTTC
CASSQDAGDRGGYTF
>TRBJ2-3|few|TRBV6-1|.
TGTGCCAGCAGCGGTTTGAGCACAGATACGCAGTATTTT
CASSGLSTDTQYF
>TRBJ1-1|.|TRBV7-9|TRBD1
TGTGCCAGCAGCGACCTCACAGGGGGCACTGAAGCTTTCTTT
CASSDLTGGTEAFF
>TRBJ1-2|.|TRBV29-1|TRBD1
TGCAGCACCTTACAGGGGAACTATGGCTACACCTTC
CSTLQGNYGYTF
>TRBJ2-2|.|TRBV28|.
TGTGCCAGCAGTTTAGGCAGTCCCACCGGGGAGCTGTTTTTT
CASSLGSPTGELFF
>TRBJ2-1|few|TRBV2|.
TGTGCCAGCAGGCGGGGGCGTGACAATGAGCAGTTCTTC
CASRRGRDNEQFF
>TRBJ2-7|.|TRBV4-2|.
TGTGCCAGCAGCCAAGTGAAGGGGTACGAGCAGTACTTC
CASSQVKGYEQYF
>TRBJ1-1|.|TRBV6-5|.
TGTGCCAGCAGATATAGGGGGAACACTGAAGCTTTCTTT
CASRYRGNTEAFF
>TRBJ2-1|.|TRBV6-5|.
TGTGCCAGCAGGAAGGACAGCTCCTACAATGAGCAGTTCTTC
CASRKDSSYNEQFF
>TRBJ2-1|few|TRBV9|TRBD2
TGTGCCAGCAGCGTAGCCGGCGGGGGCTACAATGAGCAGTTCTTC
CASSVAGGGYNEQFF
>TRBJ2-5|.|TRBV7-8|TRBD1
TGTGCCAGCAGCTTAGTTACGGCAGGGGGCGTGGAGACCCAGTACTTC
CASSLVTAGGVETQYF
>TRBJ2-2|.|TRBV7-9|TRBD2
TGTGCCAGCAGCTCATTGGGGGCTAGCGGGGTCACCGGGGAGCTGTTTTTT
CASSSLGASGVTGELFF
>TRBJ2-1|.|TRBV5-6|.
TGTGCCAGCAGCCAACTAGGACGGAACAATGAGCAGTTCTTC
CASSQLGRNNEQFF
>TRBJ2-2|.|TRBV9|.
TGTGCCAGCAGCGTAGCTGCGGCTACGAACACCGGGGAGCTGTTTTTT
CASSVAAATNTGELFF
>TRBJ1-1|.|TRBV18|.
TGTGCCAGCTCACCACGGCAGGACACTGAAGCTTTCTTT
CASSPRQDTEAFF